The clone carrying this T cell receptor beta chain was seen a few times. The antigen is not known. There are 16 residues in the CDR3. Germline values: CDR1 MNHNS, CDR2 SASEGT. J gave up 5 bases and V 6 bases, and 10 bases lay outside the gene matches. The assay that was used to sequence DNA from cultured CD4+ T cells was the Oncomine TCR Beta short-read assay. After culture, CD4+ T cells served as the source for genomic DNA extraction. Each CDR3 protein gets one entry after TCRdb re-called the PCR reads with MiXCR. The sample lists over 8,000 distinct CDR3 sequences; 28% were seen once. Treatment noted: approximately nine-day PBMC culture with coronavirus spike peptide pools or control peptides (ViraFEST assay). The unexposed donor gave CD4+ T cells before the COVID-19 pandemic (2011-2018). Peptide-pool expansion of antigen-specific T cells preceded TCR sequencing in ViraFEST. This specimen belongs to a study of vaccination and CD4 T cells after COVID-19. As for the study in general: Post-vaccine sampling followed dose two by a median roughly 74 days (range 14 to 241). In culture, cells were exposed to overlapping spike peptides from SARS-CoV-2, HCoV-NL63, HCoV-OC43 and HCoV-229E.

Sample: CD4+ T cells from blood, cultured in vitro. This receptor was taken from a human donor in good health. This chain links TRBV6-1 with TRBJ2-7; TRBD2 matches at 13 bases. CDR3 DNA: TGTGCCAGCAGGGGACTAGCGGGACGGGCTGGGGACGAGCAGTACTTC. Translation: CASRGLAGRAGDEQYF.